The rows below give T cell receptor beta chains drawn from one sample of a study of cytotoxic CD8 clonotypes in ibrutinib-treated CLL. TCRdb keeps only in-frame clones here, not all; method: immunoSEQ multiplex PCR. The data contain about 310,000 clones, 70% to 80% of them singletons. The material was PBMCs, obtained before ibrutinib treatment. All receptors derive from a human donor with chronic lymphocytic leukemia. Each CDR3 is given with its conserved first and last residue. The D gene is left open where the match is weak. Expanded clones get a size class; other rows say once, few or many, or leave the size out.

>14|NA|TRBJ2-7|NA|TRBV28
TGTGCCAGCAGTTTGGACAAAAGGGCCTACGAGCAGTACTTC
CASSLDKRAYEQYF
>13|NA|TRBJ2-4|NA|TRBV7-2
TGTGCCAGCAGCTCCGACGGGGGTCGGGTTCAGTACTTC
CASSSDGGRVQYF
>14|NA|TRBJ2-7|TRBD1|TRBV5-4
TGTGCCAGCAGCTGGGGGACAGAAGACTACGAGCAGTACTTC
CASSWGTEDYEQYF
>15|NA|TRBJ1-5|NA|TRBV7-6
TGTGCCAGCAGCCCCACCGGGATAAACAATCAGCCCCAGCATTTT
CASSPTGINNQPQHF
>13|few|TRBJ1-4|NA|TRBV2
TGTGCCAGCAGTGTTCGAGTGCGGGAAAAACTGTTTTTT
CASSVRVREKLFF
>15|NA|TRBJ2-1|NA|TRBV5-1
TGCGCCAGCAGCTTGGGGGGATCATTGGTAAATGAGCAGTTCTTC
CASSLGGSLVNEQFF
>18|once|TRBJ2-1|NA|TRBV2
TGTGCCAGCAGTGAAGTGGGGCTAGCACTTCGCCAATTCAATGAGCAGTTCTTC
CASSEVGLALRQFNEQFF
>16|NA|TRBJ2-3|TRBD2|TRBV4-3
TGCGCCAGCAGCCCCACCGGGACTAGCGGCACAGATACGCAGTATTTT
CASSPTGTSGTDTQYF
>15|NA|TRBJ2-5|NA|TRBV29-1
TGCAGCGTTGAAAGGTCTGTAGGTGTCTTGGAGACCCAGTACTTC
CSVERSVGVLETQYF
>13|NA|TRBJ1-2|NA|TRBV5-4
TGTGCCAGCAGTTCCCGGGGGTACTATGGCTACACCTTC
CASSSRGYYGYTF